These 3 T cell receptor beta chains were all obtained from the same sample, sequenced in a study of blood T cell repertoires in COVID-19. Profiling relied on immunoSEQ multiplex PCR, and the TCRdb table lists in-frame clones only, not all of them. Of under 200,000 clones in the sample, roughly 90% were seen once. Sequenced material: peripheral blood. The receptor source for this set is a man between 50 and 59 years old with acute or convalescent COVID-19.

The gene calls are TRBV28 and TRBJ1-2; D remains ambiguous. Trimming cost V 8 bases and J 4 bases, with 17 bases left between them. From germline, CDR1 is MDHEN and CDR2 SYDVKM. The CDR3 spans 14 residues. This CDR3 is CASLGSGVGYGYTF. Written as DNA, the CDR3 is TGTGCCAGCCTGGGCTCGGGAGTTGGCTATGGCTACACCTTC.

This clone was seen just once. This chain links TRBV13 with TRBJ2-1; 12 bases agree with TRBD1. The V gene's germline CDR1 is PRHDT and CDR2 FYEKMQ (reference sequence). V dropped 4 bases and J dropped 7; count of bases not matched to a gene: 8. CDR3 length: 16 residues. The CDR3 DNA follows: TGTGCCAGCAGCTCCACGGGGACAGGGGGCGGGAATGAGCAGTTCTTC. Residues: CASSSTGTGGGNEQFF.

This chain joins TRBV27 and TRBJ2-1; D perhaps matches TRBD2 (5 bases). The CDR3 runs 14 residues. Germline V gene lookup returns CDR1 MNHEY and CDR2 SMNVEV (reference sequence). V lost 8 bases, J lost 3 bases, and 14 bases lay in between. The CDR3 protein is CASSLAPYYNEQFF. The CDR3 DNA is TGTGCCAGCTCCCTAGCCCCCTACTACAATGAGCAGTTCTTC.